The clone carrying this T cell receptor beta chain was counted ten times or more. Its antigen is unknown. This sample is part of a study of neurological immune-mediated disorders. The V end was cut by 2 bases, the J end by 1 base, with 6 bases between. The germline V gene has CDR1 SGHDT and CDR2 YYEEEE. The CDR3 is made up of 13 amino acids. Regarding the study as a whole: The greatest degree of TCR clonal expansion was observed in HTLV-1-associated myelopathy, with the lowest in multiple sclerosis, below that of healthy controls. Private repertoires in all groups were suggested by the absence of shared CDR3 amino acid sequences among expanded clones across subjects.

It was by 5'RACE with 10-nucleotide random UMIs that the cDNA was made. Each CDR3 protein is one row after TCRdb ran MiXCR on the 5' RACE reads. The sample carries more than 70,000 distinct CDR3 sequences, roughly 17% recorded once. The chain is built from TRBV5-6 and TRBJ1-1; no clear D gene. This receptor was obtained from a woman aged 40 to 50 in good health. The sequenced sample was PBMCs. The CDR3 loop is CASSFGPNTEAFF. CDR3 nucleotide sequence: TGTGCCAGCAGCTTTGGACCGAACACTGAAGCTTTCTTT.